The clone carrying this T cell receptor beta chain was observed at least ten times. The CDR3 totals 16 residues. CDR1 and CDR2 (germline): MNHEY, SMNVEV (reference sequence). V gave up 6 bases and J gave up 3 bases; unmatched junction bases: 9. TCRdb itself ran the 5' RACE reads through MiXCR, one entry per CDR3 protein. The sample has 550,000 to 650,000 distinct CDR3 sequences; 15% to 20% are singletons. This entry is derived from a study of T-cell memory formation after mild COVID-19. Source material: PBMCs or a T cell subset sorted from them (not recorded which). The rearrangement links TRBV27 to TRBJ2-2, with 8 bases fitting TRBD2. The TCR was taken from an adult woman who had mild COVID-19 (a few samples of this study predate the infection). Cell type and time point are not known. This CDR3 is CASRARGAGDTGELFF. CDR3 coding DNA: TGTGCCAGCAGGGCCCGGGGAGCGGGAGACACCGGGGAGCTGTTTTTT.